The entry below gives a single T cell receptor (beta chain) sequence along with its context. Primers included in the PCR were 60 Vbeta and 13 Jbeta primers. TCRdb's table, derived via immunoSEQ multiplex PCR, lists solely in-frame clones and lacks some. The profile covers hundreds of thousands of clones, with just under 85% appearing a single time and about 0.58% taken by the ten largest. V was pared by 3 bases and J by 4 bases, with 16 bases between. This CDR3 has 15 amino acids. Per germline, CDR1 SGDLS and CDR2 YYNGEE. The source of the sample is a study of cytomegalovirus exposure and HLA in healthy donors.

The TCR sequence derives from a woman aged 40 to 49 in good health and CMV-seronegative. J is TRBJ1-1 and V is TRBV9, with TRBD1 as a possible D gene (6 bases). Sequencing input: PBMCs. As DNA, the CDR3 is TGTGCCAGCAGCGACCGGGGGGGCGACAGCACTGAAGCTTTCTTT. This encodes CASSDRGGDSTEAFF.